The clone carrying this T cell receptor (beta chain) was detected ten times or more. The sample originates from a study of T cells in Graves' hyperthyroidism and ophthalmopathy. Germline CDR1 and CDR2: DFQATT and SNEGSKA (reference sequence). The CDR3 loop spans 15 amino acids. The trim removed 3 bases at V and 5 bases at J, leaving 10 bases unmatched. Amplification targeted TCR beta CDR3 regions from RNA transcripts. Primed by the HTBI set, a first-round RT-PCR was run on the TCR CDR3. TCRdb redid the calling of the multiplex PCR reads with MiXCR, one entry per CDR3 protein. Here the sample spans roughly 840,000 distinct CDR3 sequences, over 35% being singletons.

The clonotype comes from a man aged 18 to 30 with Graves' hyperthyroidism. The sample taken for sequencing was blood. The rearrangement joins TRBV20-1 to TRBJ1-5; 7 bases align to TRBD1. The CDR3 nucleotides read TGCAGTGCTAGGACTGACAGGGTGGATCATCAGCCCCAGCATTTT. It translates to CSARTDRVDHQPQHF.